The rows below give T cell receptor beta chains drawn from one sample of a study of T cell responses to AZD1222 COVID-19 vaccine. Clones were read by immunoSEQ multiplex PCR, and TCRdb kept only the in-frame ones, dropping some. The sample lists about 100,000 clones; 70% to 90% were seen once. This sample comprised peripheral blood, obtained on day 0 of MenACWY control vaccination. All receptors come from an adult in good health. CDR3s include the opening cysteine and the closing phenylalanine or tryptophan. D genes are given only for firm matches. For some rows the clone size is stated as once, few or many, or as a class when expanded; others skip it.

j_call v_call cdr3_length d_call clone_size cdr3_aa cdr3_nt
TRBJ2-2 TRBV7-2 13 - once CASTETWSGELFF TGTGCCAGCACCGAAACCTGGAGCGGGGAGCTGTTTTTT
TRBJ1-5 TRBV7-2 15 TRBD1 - CASSSGQNSNQPQHF TGTGCCAGCAGCTCGGGACAGAATAGCAATCAGCCCCAGCATTTT
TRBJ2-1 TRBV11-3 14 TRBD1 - CASSLTGVYNEQFF TGTGCCAGCAGCTTAACAGGGGTCTACAATGAGCAGTTCTTC
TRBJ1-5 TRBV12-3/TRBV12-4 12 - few CASSTLGQPQHF TGTGCCAGCAGTACCCTAGGTCAGCCCCAGCATTTT
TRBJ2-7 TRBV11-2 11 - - CASSLSFGLTF TGTGCCAGCAGCTTATCGTTCGGACTAACGTTC
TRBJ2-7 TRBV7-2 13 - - CASSASPGTGQYF TGTGCCAGCAGCGCCTCTCCCGGGACGGGGCAGTACTTC
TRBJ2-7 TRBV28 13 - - CASISTSPYEQYF TGTGCCAGCATCTCTACATCTCCCTACGAGCAGTACTTC
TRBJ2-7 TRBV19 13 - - CASSIGQRDEQYF TGTGCCAGTAGTATAGGTCAGAGGGACGAGCAGTACTTC
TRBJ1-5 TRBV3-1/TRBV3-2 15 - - CASSQGRVSNQPQHF TGTGCCAGCAGCCAAGGCAGAGTTAGCAATCAGCCCCAGCATTTT
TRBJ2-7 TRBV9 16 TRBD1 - CASSAHDRGEWNEQYF TGTGCCAGCAGCGCCCACGACAGGGGGGAATGGAACGAGCAGTACTTC
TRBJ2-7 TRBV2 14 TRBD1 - CASTLQGASNEQYF TGTGCCAGCACTCTACAGGGGGCTTCGAACGAGCAGTACTTC
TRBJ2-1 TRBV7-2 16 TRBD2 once CASSLAGTSLGDEQFF TGTGCCAGCAGCTTAGCTGGGACTAGTTTAGGGGATGAGCAGTTCTTC
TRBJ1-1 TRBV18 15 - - CASSPRGDVLTEAFF TGTGCCAGCTCACCACGGGGGGACGTTTTAACTGAAGCTTTCTTT
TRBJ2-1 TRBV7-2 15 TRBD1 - CASSSQTGTGNEQFF TGTGCCAGCAGCTCACAGACCGGGACAGGGAATGAGCAGTTCTTC
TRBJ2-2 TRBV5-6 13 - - CASSGHNTGELFF TGTGCCAGCAGCGGACACAACACCGGGGAGCTGTTTTTT
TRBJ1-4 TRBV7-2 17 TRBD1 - CASSWTGGLGTNEKLFF TGTGCCAGCAGCTGGACAGGGGGGTTAGGAACTAATGAAAAACTGTTTTTT
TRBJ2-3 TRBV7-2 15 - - CASSPHGQSTDTQYF TGTGCCAGCAGCCCCCATGGGCAGTCCACAGATACGCAGTATTTT
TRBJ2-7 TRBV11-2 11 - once CASSVLFEQYF TGTGCCAGCAGCGTACTGTTTGAGCAGTACTTC
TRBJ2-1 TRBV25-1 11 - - CASSVYNEQFF TGTGCCAGCAGTGTCTACAATGAGCAGTTCTTC
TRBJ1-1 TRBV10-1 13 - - CASRKELNTEAFF TGCGCCAGCAGGAAGGAACTGAACACTGAAGCTTTCTTT
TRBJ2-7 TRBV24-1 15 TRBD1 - CATSDPAGGQYEQYF TGTGCCACCAGTGATCCGGCAGGGGGTCAGTACGAGCAGTACTTC
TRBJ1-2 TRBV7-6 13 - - CASSLAPTYGYTF TGTGCCAGCAGCTTAGCCCCCACCTATGGCTACACCTTC
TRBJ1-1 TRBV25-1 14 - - CASSEGRWDTEAFF TGTGCCAGCAGTGAGGGACGCTGGGACACTGAAGCTTTCTTT
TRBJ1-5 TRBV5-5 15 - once CASSLFPGSNQPQHF TGTGCCAGCAGCTTGTTTCCGGGGAGCAATCAGCCCCAGCATTTT
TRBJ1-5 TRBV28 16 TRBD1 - CASRDRDRGSNQPQHF TGTGCCAGCAGAGACCGGGACAGGGGGAGCAATCAGCCCCAGCATTTT
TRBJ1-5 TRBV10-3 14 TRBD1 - CAISMGQDDQPQHF TGTGCCATCAGTATGGGACAGGATGATCAGCCCCAGCATTTT
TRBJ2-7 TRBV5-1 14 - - CASSLEQAPYEQYF TGCGCCAGCAGCTTGGAGCAGGCCCCCTACGAGCAGTACTTC
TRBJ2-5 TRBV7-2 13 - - CASSFPRKETQYF TGTGCCAGCAGCTTCCCAAGAAAAGAGACCCAGTACTTC
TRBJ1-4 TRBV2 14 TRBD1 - CASRPRTGDEKLFF TGTGCCAGCAGACCCAGGACAGGGGACGAAAAACTGTTTTTT
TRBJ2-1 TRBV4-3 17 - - CASSQELPGSGNNEQFF TGCGCCAGCAGTCAAGAACTCCCGGGTTCGGGCAACAATGAGCAGTTCTTC
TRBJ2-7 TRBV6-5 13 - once CASSYSGTYEQYF TGTGCCAGCAGTTACTCGGGTACCTACGAGCAGTACTTC
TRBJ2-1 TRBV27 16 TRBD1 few CASRTTGTGHYNEQFF TGTGCCAGCAGGACAACCGGGACAGGCCACTACAATGAGCAGTTCTTC
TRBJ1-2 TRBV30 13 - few CAWMRQEIYGYTF TGTGCCTGGATGCGGCAGGAGATCTATGGCTACACCTTC
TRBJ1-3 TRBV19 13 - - CASSQGTGNTIYF TGTGCCAGCAGTCAGGGGACCGGAAACACCATATATTTT
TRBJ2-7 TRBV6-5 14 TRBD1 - CASRQGDRGGEQYF TGTGCCAGCAGACAAGGGGACAGGGGTGGGGAGCAGTACTTC
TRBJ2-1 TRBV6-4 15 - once CASSAGPASYNEQFF TGTGCCAGCAGCGCGGGCCCCGCGTCCTACAATGAGCAGTTCTTC
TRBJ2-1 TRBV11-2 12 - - CASGLYVLEQFF TGTGCCAGCGGACTATATGTCCTTGAGCAGTTCTTC
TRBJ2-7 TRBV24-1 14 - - CATSGPGAAYEQYF TGTGCCACATCTGGACCAGGGGCGGCCTACGAGCAGTACTTC
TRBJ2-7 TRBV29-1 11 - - CSGGNTYEQYF TGCAGCGGGGGGAACACCTACGAGCAGTACTTC
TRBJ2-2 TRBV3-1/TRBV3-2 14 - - CASSQEYSTGELFF TGTGCCAGCAGCCAAGAATACTCCACCGGGGAGCTGTTTTTT
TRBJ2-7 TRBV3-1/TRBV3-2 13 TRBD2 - CASSDSGSHEQYF TGTGCCAGCAGCGATAGCGGGAGCCACGAGCAGTACTTC
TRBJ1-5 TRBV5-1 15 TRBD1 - CASSLGQGSHQPQHF TGCGCCAGCAGCTTGGGACAGGGGAGCCATCAGCCCCAGCATTTT
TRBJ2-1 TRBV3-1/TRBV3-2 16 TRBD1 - CASSVPGQGSSNEQFF TGTGCCAGCAGTGTTCCGGGACAGGGTTCAAGCAATGAGCAGTTCTTC
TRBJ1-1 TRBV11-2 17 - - CASSLDIFRTGNTEAFF TGTGCCAGCAGCTTAGATATCTTTAGGACGGGGAACACTGAAGCTTTCTTT
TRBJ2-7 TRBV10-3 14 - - CAISESIGDGEQYF TGTGCCATCAGTGAGTCGATCGGAGACGGCGAGCAGTACTTC